The T cell receptor (beta chain) described here comes from a study of cytotoxic CD8 clonotypes in ibrutinib-treated CLL. CDR1 is MNHNY, CDR2 SVGAGI, per germline (reference sequence). The germline V and J ends were trimmed by 2 bases and 0 bases, with 11 bases remaining between them. The CDR3 sequence is 16 residues long. TCRdb keeps only in-frame clones here, not all; method: immunoSEQ multiplex PCR. The sample lists some 200,000 clones, 60% to 80% occurring once. The clonotype comes from a human donor with chronic lymphocytic leukemia. The specimen was PBMCs, collected after 12 months of ibrutinib treatment. The chain recombines TRBV6-6 with TRBJ1-5; D is undetermined. The CDR3 protein is CASSYPSDYSNQPQHF. As DNA, the CDR3 is TGTGCCAGCAGTTACCCCAGTGACTATAGCAATCAGCCCCAGCATTTT.